This TCR beta chain was sequenced during a study of early T cells in non-severe SARS-CoV-2 infection. Overall study context: RNA in bulk from unsorted whole blood was sequenced, and chains were unpaired.

In this sample, this clonotype turned up a few times. V was pared by 1 base and J by 4 bases, with 4 bases between. CDR1 is SGHAT and CDR2 is FQNNGV in the germline V gene. The CDR3 has 13 residues. Unique molecular identifiers were affixed to single, distinct cDNA molecules. TCRdb reprocessed the 5' RACE reads with MiXCR, giving one entry per CDR3 protein. The profile covers fewer than 85,000 distinct CDR3 sequences, with around 11% appearing a single time and 12% taken by the ten largest. Sequenced material: whole blood, taken at baseline. This TCR was sampled from an adult who was a healthcare worker with PCR-confirmed SARS-CoV-2 infection or an uninfected control (not recorded which). This chain joins TRBV11-2 and TRBJ2-2, with D hard to call. CDR3 loop: CASSLGSTGELFF. In DNA, the CDR3 is TGTGCCAGCAGCTTAGGATCCACCGGGGAGCTGTTTTTT. Based on the CDR3 plus reference TRBV11-2 and TRBJ2-2, the full variable domain is EAGVAQSPRYKIIEKRQSVAFWCNPISGHATLYWYQQILGQGPKLLIQFQNNGVVDDSQLPKDRFSAERLKGVDSTLKIQPAKLEDSAVYLCASSLGSTGELFFGEGSRLTVL.